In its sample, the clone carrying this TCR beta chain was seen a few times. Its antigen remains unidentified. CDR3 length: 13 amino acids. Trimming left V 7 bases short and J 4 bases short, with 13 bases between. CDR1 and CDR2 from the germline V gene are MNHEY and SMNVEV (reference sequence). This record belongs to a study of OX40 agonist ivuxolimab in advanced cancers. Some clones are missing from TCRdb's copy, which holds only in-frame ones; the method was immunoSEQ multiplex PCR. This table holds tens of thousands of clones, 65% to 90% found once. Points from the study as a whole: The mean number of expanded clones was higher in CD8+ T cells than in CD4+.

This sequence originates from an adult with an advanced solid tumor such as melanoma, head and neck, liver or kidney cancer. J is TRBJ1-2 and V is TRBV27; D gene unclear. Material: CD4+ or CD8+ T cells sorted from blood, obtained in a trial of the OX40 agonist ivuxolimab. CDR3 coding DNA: TGTGCCAGCACGGGGAGTTTCGCCTATGGCTACACCTTC. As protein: CASTGSFAYGYTF.